This TCR beta chain was recorded in a study of blood T cell repertoires in COVID-19 (TCRdb year 2020). For the wider study: Samples covering the acute and convalescent phases of COVID-19 were provided by collaborators in the United States, Italy and Spain. The sample metadata nearly always contained a de-identified subject ID, COVID-19 status, age in years and sex. The prospective study material was composed of cDNA or gDNA derived from T cells, B-cell-depleted T cells, or PBMCs. The repertoires were released in a freely available public database intended as a resource for research on the immune response to SARS-CoV-2. The samples were drawn from two sources: the first 160 participants of the ongoing ImmuneRACE study, and 950 to 1,500 subjects contributed by 6 global collaborators. Where available, HLA class I and class II types were obtained from metadata supplied by the sample provider rather than from assay-based typing. Deeply sampled blood TCRbeta repertoires from subjects exposed to, actively infected with, or recovered from COVID-19 were included in the dataset. Broad study findings and their caveats: How much clinical and demographic metadata was included differed by source and by participant, and the metadata was provided uncurated.

From the cysteine up to the phenylalanine, the CDR3 has a length of 13 residues. The read is trimmed to its CDR3 DNA, 39 bases read in frame from base 1. As encoded in the germline V gene (reference sequence), CDR1 is SGHNT while CDR2 is YYREEE. A distance of 12 bases separates the germline ends of V and J, which lose 4 bases and 5 bases respectively. Turning to this clone: Its antigen specificity is not known. Base qualities are not provided; no much larger clone lies one nucleotide away.

The collaborating institutions used their own protocols to collect whole blood in K2EDTA tubes. Collaborator samples were shipped for TCRbeta analysis as frozen whole blood, isolated PBMCs, or DNA extracted from either sample type. The immunoSEQ Assay, a bias-controlled multiplex PCR, was used to amplify TCRbeta CDR3 regions from genomic DNA. Concerning the study's data processing: The number of nucleated cells in each sample was estimated from the amplification of reference gene primers within the assay. To quantify the absolute abundance of each unique TCRbeta CDR3 rearrangement, sequence reads were collapsed and filtered. For each sample, productive Simpson clonality was calculated by taking the square root of Simpson's diversity index across productive rearrangements. TCRdb limited this immuneACCESS table to in-frame rearrangements with V and J called. A share of clones is missing; checked studies link under half to unresolved V genes, and the rest is unexplained. The V and J calls and clone size are taken from that table; D and trimming were inferred from the DNA. Counted in this sample were about 80,000 clones; 82% of them appeared once. Under 45% of the sample belongs to the ten largest clones.

The clonotype was recovered from an older woman with acute or convalescent COVID-19. The source material was peripheral blood. The V and J genes are TRBV5-4 and TRBJ2-5; TRBD2 is perhaps the D gene, given 5 matching bases. The sequenced DNA is TGTGCCAGCAGCGAGGGCGCTCAGGAGACCCAGTACTTC. Protein translation: CASSEGAQETQYF.